The sequence of this T cell receptor (beta chain) was determined in a study of CD8+CD57+ T cells in acquired aplastic anemia. The wider study: The sorted CD4+ and CD8+ cells yielded an average roughly 3 ug of DNA.

V was clipped by 0 bases and J by 0 bases, with 11 bases between them. This CDR3 comprises 15 residues. Per germline, CDR1 SQVTM and CDR2 ANQGSEA. The use of genomic DNA as template underpinned the TCR beta VDJ and CDR3 profiling. TCRdb re-called the reads through MiXCR, storing one row per CDR3 protein. Among about 210,000 distinct CDR3 sequences listed, roughly 33% were seen once. The TCR sequence derives from a human donor in good health, serving as a control. Sequenced input: sorted CD4+, CD8+, or CD8+CD57+ T cells (not recorded which) from PBMCs. The chain combines TRBV29-1 with TRBJ1-1, with D perhaps TRBD1 (6 bases). The CDR3 loop reads CSVEEQGGVNTEAFF. As DNA, the CDR3 is TGCAGCGTTGAAGAACAGGGTGGGGTGAACACTGAAGCTTTCTTT.